Below, 32 T cell receptor beta chains from the same sample are listed, as sequenced in a study of cytomegalovirus exposure and HLA in healthy donors. Primers: 60 Vbeta forward and 13 Jbeta reverse. This table comes from immunoSEQ multiplex PCR, and its TCRdb copy is limited to in-frame clones, with some not included. The sample records tens of thousands of clones, 70% being singletons. The sequenced material came from PBMCs. These receptors came from an older woman in good health and CMV-seropositive.

The V gene is TRBV18, the J gene TRBJ2-7, with D maybe TRBD1 (6 bases). Germline V gives CDR1 KGHSH, CDR2 LQKENI. The CDR3 contains 12 residues. Trimming removed 5 bases from V and 3 bases from J, with 8 bases in between. CDR3 region: CASSSTGYEQYF. The CDR3 DNA follows: TGTGCCAGCTCATCGACAGGCTACGAGCAGTACTTC.

The chain recombines TRBV7-2 with TRBJ2-7; 10 nucleotides line up with TRBD1. Losses at the gene ends were 7 bases for V and 0 bases for J; bases not matched to a gene: 9. Germline values: CDR1 SGHTA, CDR2 FQGNSA. The CDR3 sequence is 16 residues long. The CDR3 here is CASTGQGDWSSYEQYF. DNA for the CDR3: TGTGCCAGCACCGGACAGGGGGATTGGAGCTCCTACGAGCAGTACTTC.

This clone was observed a handful of times. The chain has TRBV6-1 and TRBJ2-7; TRBD1 matches at 11 bases. Germline CDR1 reads MNHNS; CDR2 reads SASEGT. V was pared by 4 bases and J by 4 bases, with 6 bases of the junction left unmatched. The CDR3 spans 15 residues. In DNA, the CDR3 is TGTGCCAGCAGTGCGGGGACAGGGGGTGGGTACGAGCAGTACTTC. Amino acids: CASSAGTGGGYEQYF.

The rearrangement links TRBV5-4 to TRBJ2-5; D unresolved. CDR1 SGHNT and CDR2 YYREEE come from the germline V gene (reference sequence). V lost 0 bases to trimming and J lost 2 bases, with 5 bases between them. This CDR3 has 13 residues. The CDR3 DNA reads TGTGCCAGCAGCTTGGCTTATCAAGAGACCCAGTACTTC. Residues: CASSLAYQETQYF.

The rearrangement uses TRBV9 and TRBJ1-6, with unresolved D. Germline CDR1 reads SGDLS; CDR2 reads YYNGEE. V gave up 0 bases and J gave up 4 bases, with 8 bases separating them. The CDR3 is 15 amino acids. The CDR3 protein is CASSVEARYNSPLHF. The CDR3 region has the DNA TGTGCCAGCAGCGTAGAAGCCCGGTATAATTCACCCCTCCACTTT.

The genes are TRBV10-3 and TRBJ1-2; 7 positions agree with TRBD1. V lost 6 bases, J lost 2 bases, and 9 bases stayed unmatched. The length of the CDR3 is 15 residues. The germline V gene has CDR1 ENHRY and CDR2 SYGVKD. The CDR3 sequence is CAISRGRDSNYGYTF. CDR3 nucleotides: TGTGCCATCAGCAGAGGACGGGACAGCAACTATGGCTACACCTTC.

The V and J genes are TRBV5-8 and TRBJ1-3, with a tentative D call TRBD1 (5 bases). Trimming shortened V by 1 base and J by 4 bases, and 12 bases separated the two germline ends. This CDR3 is built from 15 residues. The germline CDR1 and CDR2 sequences are SGHTS and YDEGEE. In DNA, the CDR3 is TGTGCCAGCAGCTTGAGGGACTTGATCGGAAACACCATATATTTT. This sequence encodes CASSLRDLIGNTIYF. The full variable domain, in which reference TRBV5-8 and TRBJ1-3 provide the parts outside the CDR3, is EAGVTQSPTHLIKTRGQQATLRCSPISGHTSVYWYQQALGLGLQFLLWYDEGEERNRGNFPPRFSGRQFPNYSSELNVNALELEDSALYLCASSLRDLIGNTIYFGEGSWLTVV.

This clone was recorded once. The genes are TRBV30 and TRBJ2-1, with 10 bases aligning to TRBD1. The CDR3 is 14 amino acids. CDR1 is GTSNPN, CDR2 SVGIG, per germline (reference sequence). Losses at the gene ends were 4 bases for V and 5 bases for J; bases not matched to a gene: 5. The CDR3 region has the DNA TGTGCCTGGACGTTCGGGACAGGGGACAATGAGCAGTTCTTC. Encoded protein: CAWTFGTGDNEQFF.

J is TRBJ1-5 and V is TRBV12-5; D is undetermined. The germline CDR1 and CDR2 sequences are LGHNT and FRNRAP. The ends were cut back, 0 bases at V and 6 bases at J, with 27 bases in the middle. CDR3 length equals 20 residues. The CDR3, as DNA: TGTGCTAGTGGTTTGGTTTCAATATTCGACGGGGTTTACGCTGGTCAGCCCCAGCATTTT. This translates into CASGLVSIFDGVYAGQPQHF.

V usage is TRBV27 and J usage is TRBJ2-3, with 9 bases lining up with TRBD1. Trimming cost V 10 bases and J 2 bases; bases outside gene matches: 4. This CDR3 spans 13 amino acids. Germline V gives CDR1 MNHEY, CDR2 SMNVEV (reference sequence). In nucleotides, the CDR3 is TGTGCCACCAGGACAGGGGCCACAGATACGCAGTATTTT. Its protein is CATRTGATDTQYF.

V and J are TRBV5-1 and TRBJ2-1; D is unclear. The V and J ends lost 2 bases and 5 bases respectively, with 8 bases between them. The CDR3 runs 13 residues. Germline CDR1 and CDR2: SGHRS and YFSETQ. This CDR3 is CASSLGGHNEQFF. As DNA, the CDR3 is TGCGCCAGCAGCTTAGGCGGCCACAATGAGCAGTTCTTC.

The V call is TRBV6-5, the J call TRBJ1-1; D perhaps matches TRBD1 (5 bases). V gave up 5 bases and J gave up 7 bases, with 11 bases separating them. This CDR3 contains 12 residues. Germline-derived CDR1 and CDR2 are MNHEY and SVGAGI. CDR3 loop: CASSSLRGEAFF. The CDR3 DNA reads as TGTGCCAGCAGTAGCCTAAGGGGTGAAGCTTTCTTT.

V and J are TRBV5-6 and TRBJ2-2, with D tentatively TRBD2 (5 bases). Germline CDR1 reads SGHDT; CDR2 reads YYEEEE. Trimming shortened V by 2 bases and J by 1 base, and 12 bases separated the two germline ends. The length of the CDR3 is 16 residues. The CDR3 DNA reads as TGTGCCAGCAGCTTTCTTGAGGGCAGGAACACCGGGGAGCTGTTTTTT. It translates to CASSFLEGRNTGELFF.

This clone was detected only a few times. The chain employs TRBV6-5 and TRBJ1-5; TRBD1 aligns across 7 bases. CDR1 and CDR2 (germline): MNHEY, SVGAGI. Trimming cost V 6 bases and J 7 bases; bases outside gene matches: 9. This CDR3 region has 14 residues. The CDR3, as DNA: TGTGCCAGCAGGCATAGGGGGCAGGGCCAGCCCCAGCATTTT. Translated: CASRHRGQGQPQHF.

This clone appeared a single time. The J gene is TRBJ1-2, the V gene TRBV9, with 7 bases lining up with TRBD1. The germline gives CDR1 SGDLS, CDR2 YYNGEE. With 3 bases clipped from V and 0 bases from J, the junction kept 8 bases outside the gene matches. The CDR3 length is 16 residues. The CDR3 region is CASSEGDRTTNYGYTF. CDR3 sequence (DNA): TGTGCCAGCAGCGAGGGGGACAGAACTACTAACTATGGCTACACCTTC.

Notes on this clone: Germline and junction disagree at one end, which may indicate a read error. The chain couples TRBV28 to TRBJ2-7, with TRBD1 identical over 8 bases. The germline gives CDR1 MDHEN, CDR2 SYDVKM. The CDR3 is 15 amino acids. The CDR3, as DNA: TGTGCCAGCAGTGAGGTCGGACAGGGCTCCCACGAGCAGTACTTC. It codes for CASSEVGQGSHEQYF.

This chain uses TRBV2 with TRBJ1-1; TRBD1 agrees at 7 bases. The J segment lost 0 bases and the V segment lost 8 bases, leaving 15 bases of the junction unmatched. In germline, CDR1 is SNHLY, CDR2 FYNNEI. The CDR3 spans 17 residues. The CDR3 is CASLPGRDSIMNTEAFF. The CDR3 DNA reads as TGTGCCAGCCTCCCCGGTCGGGACAGTATTATGAACACTGAAGCTTTCTTT.

The chain employs TRBV7-2 and TRBJ2-5, with a weak D call TRBD1 (5 bases). The CDR3 spans 13 residues. V lost 3 bases, J lost 5 bases, and 10 bases lay in between. The germline V gene encodes CDR1 SGHTA and CDR2 FQGNSA. The CDR3 bases are TGTGCCAGCAGCTTTATCGACAGTGAGACCCAGTACTTC. It encodes CASSFIDSETQYF.

This chain links TRBV10-1 with TRBJ2-2; tentative D call: TRBD1 (6 bases). V dropped 5 bases and J dropped 0 bases, with 13 bases sitting between them. The CDR3 has 16 amino acids. CDR1 and CDR2 (germline): WNHNN, SYGVQD (reference sequence). CDR3 bases: TGCGCCAGCAGTAATGACAGGCTCGCGAACACCGGGGAGCTGTTTTTT. Its translation: CASSNDRLANTGELFF.

The chain recombines TRBV5-4 with TRBJ2-2; maybe TRBD1 (5 bases). The CDR3 consists of 14 residues. CDR1 is SGHNT, CDR2 YYREEE, per germline (reference sequence). The V and J ends lost 4 bases and 7 bases respectively, with 14 bases between them. Here the CDR3 reads CASSPNRRDGELFF. The CDR3 DNA reads as TGTGCCAGCAGCCCTAACCGCAGGGACGGGGAGCTGTTTTTT.

The rearrangement uses TRBV5-6 and TRBJ1-6, with 7 bases identical to TRBD1. The CDR3 contains 14 residues. CDR1 and CDR2 from the germline V gene are SGHDT and YYEEEE. The V and J ends lost 0 bases and 10 bases, in that order; junction bases with no gene match: 4. The CDR3 sequence: CASSLEGASSPLHF. For the CDR3, the DNA is TGTGCCAGCAGCTTGGAGGGGGCGTCGTCACCCCTCCACTTT. Drawing the rest from reference TRBV5-6 and TRBJ1-6, the complete variable domain is DAGVTQSPTHLIKTRGQQVTLRCSPKSGHDTVSWYQQALGQGPQFIFQYYEEEERQRGNFPDRFSGHQFPNYSSELNVNALLLGDSALYLCASSLEGASSPLHFGNGTRLTVT.

The chain recombines TRBV6-5 with TRBJ1-1; the D gene is possibly TRBD1 (6 bases). This CDR3 comprises 14 residues. Germline values: CDR1 MNHEY, CDR2 SVGAGI. Trimming took off 5 bases at V and 8 bases at J, with 18 bases between the two ends. This chain's CDR3 is CASSTVVQGWEAFF. The CDR3 coding sequence is TGTGCCAGCAGTACCGTAGTACAGGGATGGGAAGCTTTCTTT.

The chain carries TRBV10-3 and TRBJ1-1; 9 nucleotides match TRBD1. Germline V gene sequence: CDR1 ENHRY, CDR2 SYGVKD. The V and J ends lost 7 bases and 4 bases, in that order; junction bases with no gene match: 4. The CDR3 consists of 13 residues. The CDR3 coding sequence is TGTGCCATCACAGACAGGGGGGGCACTGAAGCTTTCTTT. Residues: CAITDRGGTEAFF.

This CDR3 reads CASSPYGVGYTF. For the CDR3, the DNA is TGTGCCAGCAGCCCCTACGGGGTTGGCTACACCTTC. The V call is TRBV7-2, the J call TRBJ1-2; D remains ambiguous. Germline V lookup: CDR1 SGHTA, CDR2 FQGNSA. This CDR3 is built from 12 residues. The V end lost 5 bases, the J end lost 7 bases, and 11 bases lay between the germline ends.

The chain joins TRBV7-2 to TRBJ1-2; 8 positions match TRBD1. Germline V gives CDR1 SGHTA, CDR2 FQGNSA. V lost 5 bases to trimming and J lost 5 bases; unmatched junction nucleotides: 7. There are 14 residues in the CDR3. The CDR3 region is CASSPGGSLYGYTF. DNA of the CDR3: TGTGCCAGCAGCCCAGGGGGCTCGCTTTATGGCTACACCTTC.

The gene calls are TRBV29-1 and TRBJ2-3; TRBD1 might be the D (6 bases). V lost 7 bases and J lost 6, with 26 bases in between. CDR1 is SQVTM and CDR2 is ANQGSEA in the germline V gene. This CDR3 is 16 amino acids long. The CDR3 nucleotides are TGCAGCGCAATTTCCGGGACACCCGAGACAAGCGATACGCAGTATTTT. Protein sequence: CSAISGTPETSDTQYF.

The V and J genes are TRBV27 and TRBJ2-2; the match to TRBD1 covers 7 bases. The V segment lost 5 bases and the J segment 2 bases; nucleotides outside the gene matches: 8. Germline V lookup: CDR1 MNHEY, CDR2 SMNVEV (reference sequence). CDR3 length: 16 amino acids. This chain's CDR3 is CASSIRGGLNTGELFF. CDR3 in DNA: TGTGCCAGCAGTATCCGAGGGGGCTTAAACACCGGGGAGCTGTTTTTT.

This chain joins TRBV29-1 and TRBJ2-1; TRBD1 aligns across 10 bases. This CDR3 contains 16 residues. The J segment lost 8 bases and the V segment lost 2 bases, leaving 12 bases of the junction unmatched. From germline, CDR1 is SQVTM and CDR2 ANQGSEA. The CDR3 spells CSVEPSDRGGSDEQFF. In nucleotides, the CDR3 is TGCAGCGTTGAACCCTCGGACAGGGGGGGGTCGGATGAGCAGTTCTTC.

The chain has TRBV15 and TRBJ2-3; TRBD1 might be the D (6 bases). Germline V gives CDR1 LNHNV, CDR2 YYDKDF (reference sequence). This CDR3 contains 14 residues. Trimming stripped 4 bases from V and 5 bases from J, with 13 bases between. As DNA, the CDR3 is TGTGCCACCAGCAACTTTGAGACAGGAGATACGCAGTATTTT. Protein: CATSNFETGDTQYF.

The chain has TRBV5-1 and TRBJ2-3; TRBD2 matches 8 bases. The CDR3 has 15 residues. Germline CDR1 reads SGHRS; CDR2 reads YFSETQ. With V trimmed by 0 bases and J by 5 bases, 5 bases remained unmatched. Written as DNA, the CDR3 is TGCGCCAGCAGCTTGGAGGACGGGAGGGGAGATACGCAGTATTTT. Translated: CASSLEDGRGDTQYF.

The CDR3 region has the DNA TGTGCCTTTACGGCCGGGACAGCAGGCTATGGCTACACCTTC. Translating gives CAFTAGTAGYGYTF. The chain joins TRBV30 to TRBJ1-2, with 7 bases fitting TRBD1. CDR1 and CDR2 from the germline V gene are GTSNPN and SVGIG (reference sequence). The V gene end was trimmed by 7 bases and the J gene end by 4 bases; junction bases not matched to a gene: 12. This CDR3 region has 14 residues.

The rearrangement joins TRBV13 to TRBJ2-1; the D gene is possibly TRBD2 (5 bases). Trimming took 6 bases from V and 5 from J, leaving 20 bases between them. This CDR3 comprises 16 residues. Germline V CDR1 and CDR2: PRHDT, FYEKMQ (reference sequence). The CDR3 region has the DNA TGTGCCAGCAGTTTCGGGGTAGGAGGCAACGACAATGAGCAGTTCTTC. Translated, it gives CASSFGVGGNDNEQFF.